These T cell receptor beta chains were read from a single sample in a study of early T cells in non-severe SARS-CoV-2 infection. TCRdb reprocessed the 5' RACE reads via MiXCR and lists one record per CDR3 protein. The table records tens of thousands of distinct CDR3 sequences, roughly 4.1% of them present only once. The sample comprised whole blood. All receptors come from an adult who was a healthcare worker with PCR-confirmed SARS-CoV-2 infection or an uninfected control (not recorded which). The CDR3 runs from the conserved cysteine through the conserved F or W. A D gene is named only where the DNA matches it firmly. A clone size is listed for some rows: how often the clone was seen (once, few, many), or a class if it is expanded.

J | size | V | D | CDR3 | DNA
TRBJ2-1 | many | TRBV4-3 | . | CASSQDESSASYNEQFF | TGCGCCAGCAGCCAAGATGAGTCCAGCGCCTCCTACAATGAGCAGTTCTTC
TRBJ2-7 | large | TRBV14 | TRBD1 | CASSPSAGTGNEQYF | TGTGCCAGCAGCCCCAGCGCCGGGACAGGGAACGAGCAGTACTTC
TRBJ2-2 | few | TRBV6-5 | . | CASSTPWIQANTGELFF | TGTGCCAGCAGTACCCCATGGATCCAGGCGAACACCGGGGAGCTGTTTTTT
TRBJ2-1 | many | TRBV4-3 | . | CASSQEVGGEQFF | TGCGCCAGCAGCCAAGAGGTGGGGGGTGAGCAGTTCTTC
TRBJ2-1 | few | TRBV29-1 | . | CSVERGKWGIYNEQFF | TGCAGCGTTGAAAGGGGGAAATGGGGGATTTACAATGAGCAGTTCTTC
TRBJ2-7 | medium-sized | TRBV3-1 | TRBD1 | CASSRQGDRSNEQYF | TGTGCCAGCAGCCGACAGGGGGACCGCTCCAACGAGCAGTACTTC
TRBJ1-6 | many | TRBV7-9 | . | CASSPSQRSPLHF | TGTGCCAGCAGCCCATCACAGCGATCACCCCTCCACTTT
TRBJ2-1 | few | TRBV9 | TRBD2 | CASNPPVAGGNNEQFF | TGTGCCAGCAACCCTCCCGTAGCGGGAGGAAACAATGAGCAGTTCTTC
TRBJ1-1 | many | TRBV20-1 | . | CSARRPENTEAFF | TGCAGTGCTAGGAGGCCGGAGAACACTGAAGCTTTCTTT
TRBJ2-3 | . | TRBV2 | TRBD2 | CASAGGLAGVTDTQYF | TGTGCCAGCGCCGGGGGACTAGCGGGAGTGACAGATACGCAGTATTTT
TRBJ2-2 | few | TRBV7-9 | . | CASSQIQNTGELFF | TGTGCCAGCAGCCAGATACAGAACACCGGGGAGCTGTTTTTT
TRBJ2-7 | . | TRBV18 | . | CASSLDQTEVDEQYF | TGTGCCAGCTCACTGGATCAAACAGAAGTGGACGAGCAGTACTTC
TRBJ1-5 | few | TRBV7-2 | . | CASSYFPGRSQPQHF | TGTGCCAGCAGCTACTTTCCAGGGAGATCTCAGCCCCAGCATTTT
TRBJ2-1 | many | TRBV4-3 | . | CASSQEGSSYNEQFF | TGCGCCAGCAGCCAAGAAGGCAGCTCCTACAATGAGCAGTTCTTC
TRBJ1-5 | many | TRBV12-3/TRBV12-4 | . | CASSLWGDNQPQHF | TGTGCCAGCAGTTTGTGGGGGGATAATCAGCCCCAGCATTTT
TRBJ1-2 | many | TRBV3-1 | TRBD1 | CASSQGQGYYGYTF | TGTGCCAGCAGCCAAGGACAGGGGTACTATGGCTACACCTTC
TRBJ2-1 | many | TRBV7-2 | . | CASLIRGTYNEQFF | TGTGCCAGCTTAATCAGGGGTACCTACAATGAGCAGTTCTTC
TRBJ1-5 | many | TRBV28 | . | CASTGADRNIQPQHF | TGTGCCAGCACTGGGGCAGATCGGAACATTCAGCCCCAGCATTTT
TRBJ2-1 | . | TRBV6-2/TRBV6-3 | TRBD1 | CASSYETGGYEQFF | TGTGCCAGCAGTTACGAGACAGGGGGCTATGAGCAGTTCTTC
TRBJ1-1 | . | TRBV7-9 | . | CASSPPDRKSEAFF | TGTGCCAGCAGCCCCCCAGACAGGAAGTCTGAAGCTTTCTTT
TRBJ2-3 | many | TRBV5-1 | . | CASSLEHSTLDTQYF | TGCGCCAGCAGCTTGGAGCACAGTACTTTAGATACGCAGTATTTT
TRBJ1-1 | few | TRBV4-3 | . | CASSQDHSYGGAFF | TGCGCCAGCAGCCAAGATCACTCCTATGGTGGGGCTTTCTTT
TRBJ1-3 | many | TRBV29-1 | TRBD1 | CSVEDRGFGNTIYF | TGCAGCGTTGAGGACAGGGGGTTTGGAAACACCATATATTTT
TRBJ2-7 | many | TRBV4-1 | TRBD1 | CASSTGGARYEQYF | TGCGCCAGCAGCACAGGGGGCGCCCGCTACGAGCAGTACTTC